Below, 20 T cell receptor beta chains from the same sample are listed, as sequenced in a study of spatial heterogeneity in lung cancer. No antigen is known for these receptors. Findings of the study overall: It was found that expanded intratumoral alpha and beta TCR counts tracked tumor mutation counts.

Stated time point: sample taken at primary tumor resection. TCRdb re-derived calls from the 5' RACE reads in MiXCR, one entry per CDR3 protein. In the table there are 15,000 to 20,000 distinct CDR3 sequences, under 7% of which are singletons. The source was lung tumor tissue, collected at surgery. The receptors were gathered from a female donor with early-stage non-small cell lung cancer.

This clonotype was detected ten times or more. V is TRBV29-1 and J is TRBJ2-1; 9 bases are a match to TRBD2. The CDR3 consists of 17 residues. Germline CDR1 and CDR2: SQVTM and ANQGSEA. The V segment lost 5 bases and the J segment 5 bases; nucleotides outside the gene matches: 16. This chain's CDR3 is CSVLSQGKASGDNEQFF. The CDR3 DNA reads TGCAGCGTTCTCTCCCAGGGAAAGGCTAGCGGGGACAATGAGCAGTTCTTC.

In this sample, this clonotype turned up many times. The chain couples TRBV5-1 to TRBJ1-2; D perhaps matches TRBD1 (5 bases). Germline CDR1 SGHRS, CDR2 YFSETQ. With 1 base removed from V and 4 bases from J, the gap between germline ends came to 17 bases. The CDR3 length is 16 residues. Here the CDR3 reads CASSLSSGTSSYGYTF. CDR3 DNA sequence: TGCGCCAGCAGCTTGAGTTCAGGGACCTCTAGCTATGGCTACACCTTC.

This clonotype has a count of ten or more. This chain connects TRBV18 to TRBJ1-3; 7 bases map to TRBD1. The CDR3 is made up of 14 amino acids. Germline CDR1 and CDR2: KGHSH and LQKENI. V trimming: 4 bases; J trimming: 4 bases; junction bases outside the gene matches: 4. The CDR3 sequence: CASSLQGSGNTIYF. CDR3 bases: TGTGCCAGCTCACTACAGGGGTCCGGAAACACCATATATTTT.

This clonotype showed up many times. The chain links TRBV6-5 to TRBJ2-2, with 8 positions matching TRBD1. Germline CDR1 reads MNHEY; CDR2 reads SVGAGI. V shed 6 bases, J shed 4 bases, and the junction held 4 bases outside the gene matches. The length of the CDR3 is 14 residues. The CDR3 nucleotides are TGTGCCAGCAGGCGACAGGGGTCCACCGGGGAGCTGTTTTTT. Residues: CASRRQGSTGELFF.

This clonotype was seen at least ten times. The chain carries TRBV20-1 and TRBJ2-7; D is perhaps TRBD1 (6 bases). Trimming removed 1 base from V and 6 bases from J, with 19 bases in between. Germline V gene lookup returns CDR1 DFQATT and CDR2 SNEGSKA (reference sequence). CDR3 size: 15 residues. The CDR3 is CSARGWAGAQVEQYF. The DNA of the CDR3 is TGCAGTGCTAGAGGATGGGCAGGGGCGCAGGTCGAGCAGTACTTC.

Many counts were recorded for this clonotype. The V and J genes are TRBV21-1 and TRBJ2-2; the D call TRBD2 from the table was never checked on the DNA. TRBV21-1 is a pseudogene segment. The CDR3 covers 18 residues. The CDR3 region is CASSKEREREGRTGELFF. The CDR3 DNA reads TGTGCCAGCAGCAAAGAAAGGGAGCGGGAGGGCCGCACCGGGGAGCTGTTTTTT.

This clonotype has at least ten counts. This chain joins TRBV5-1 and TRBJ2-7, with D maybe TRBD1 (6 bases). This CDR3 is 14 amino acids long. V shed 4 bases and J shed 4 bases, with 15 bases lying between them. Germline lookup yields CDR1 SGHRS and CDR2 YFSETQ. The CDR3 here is CASSRDNNPYEQYF. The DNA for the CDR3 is TGCGCCAGCAGCCGGGACAACAACCCGTACGAGCAGTACTTC.

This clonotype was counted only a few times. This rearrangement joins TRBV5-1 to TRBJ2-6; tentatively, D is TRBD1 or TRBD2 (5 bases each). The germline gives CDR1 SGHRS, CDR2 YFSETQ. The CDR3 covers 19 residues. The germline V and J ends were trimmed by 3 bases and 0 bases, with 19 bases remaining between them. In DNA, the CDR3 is TGCGCCAGCAGCTCGGGAAAGGTGGTTGGGGGCTCTGGGGCCAACGTCCTGACTTTC. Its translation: CASSSGKVVGGSGANVLTF.

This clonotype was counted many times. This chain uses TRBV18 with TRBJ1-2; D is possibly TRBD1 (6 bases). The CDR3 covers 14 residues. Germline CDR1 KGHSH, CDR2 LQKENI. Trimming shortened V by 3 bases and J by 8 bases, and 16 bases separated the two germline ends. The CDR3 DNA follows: TGTGCCAGCTCACCGATTCATCGGGGGGGCGGCTACACCTTC. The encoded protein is CASSPIHRGGGYTF.

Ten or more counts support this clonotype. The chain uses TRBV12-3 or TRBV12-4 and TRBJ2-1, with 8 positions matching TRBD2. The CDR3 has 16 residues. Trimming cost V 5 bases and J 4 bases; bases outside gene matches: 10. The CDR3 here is CASSRSGKLTYNEQFF. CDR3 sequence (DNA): TGTGCCAGCAGTCGTAGCGGGAAGCTAACATACAATGAGCAGTTCTTC.

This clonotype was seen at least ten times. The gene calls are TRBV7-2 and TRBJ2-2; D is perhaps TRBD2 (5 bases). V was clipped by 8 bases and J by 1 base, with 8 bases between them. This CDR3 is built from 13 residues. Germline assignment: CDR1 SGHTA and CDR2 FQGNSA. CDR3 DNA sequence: TGTGCCAGCTCAGCGGTGAACACCGGGGAGCTGTTTTTT. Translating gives CASSAVNTGELFF.

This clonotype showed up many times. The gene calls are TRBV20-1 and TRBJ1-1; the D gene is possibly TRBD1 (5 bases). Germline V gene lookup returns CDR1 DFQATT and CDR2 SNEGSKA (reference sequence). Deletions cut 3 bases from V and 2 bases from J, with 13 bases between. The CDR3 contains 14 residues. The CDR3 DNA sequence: TGCAGTGCTAGCATGTGGGGCCACAACACTGAAGCTTTCTTT. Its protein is CSASMWGHNTEAFF.

The CDR3 reads CASGWKSAGGRDTQYF. CDR3 coding DNA: TGTGCCAGCGGTTGGAAGTCAGCGGGAGGAAGAGATACGCAGTATTTT. The rearrangement links TRBV6-2 or TRBV6-3 to TRBJ2-3, with 9 bases aligning to TRBD2. Germline CDR1 and CDR2: MNHEY and SVGEGT. The J segment lost 5 bases and the V segment lost 8 bases, leaving 14 bases of the junction unmatched. This CDR3 region has 16 residues.

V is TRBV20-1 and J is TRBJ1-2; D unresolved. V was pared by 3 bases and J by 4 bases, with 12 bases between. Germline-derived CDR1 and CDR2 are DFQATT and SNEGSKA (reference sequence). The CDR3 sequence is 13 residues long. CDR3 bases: TGCAGTGCTAGTCTTGAGACGTTCTATGGCTACACCTTC. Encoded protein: CSASLETFYGYTF.

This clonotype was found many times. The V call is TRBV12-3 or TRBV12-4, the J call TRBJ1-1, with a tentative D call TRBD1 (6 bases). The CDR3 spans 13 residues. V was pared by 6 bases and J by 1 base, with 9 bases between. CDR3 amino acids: CASSPTGNTEAFF. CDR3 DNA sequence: TGTGCCAGCAGCCCGACAGGGAACACTGAAGCTTTCTTT.

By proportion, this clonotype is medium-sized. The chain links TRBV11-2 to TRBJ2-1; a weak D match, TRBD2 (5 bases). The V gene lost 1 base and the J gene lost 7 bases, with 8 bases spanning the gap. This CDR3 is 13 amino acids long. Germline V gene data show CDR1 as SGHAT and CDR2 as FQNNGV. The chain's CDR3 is CASSLAGSNEQFF. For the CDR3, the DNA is TGTGCCAGCAGCTTAGCGGGATCAAATGAGCAGTTCTTC.

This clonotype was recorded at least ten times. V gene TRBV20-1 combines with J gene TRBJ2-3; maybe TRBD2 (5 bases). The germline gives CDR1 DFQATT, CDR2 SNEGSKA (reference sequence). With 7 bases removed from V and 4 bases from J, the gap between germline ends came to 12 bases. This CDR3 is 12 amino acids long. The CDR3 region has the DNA TGCAGTGGTAGGAGGAGAGCAGATACGCAGTATTTT. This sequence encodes CSGRRRADTQYF.

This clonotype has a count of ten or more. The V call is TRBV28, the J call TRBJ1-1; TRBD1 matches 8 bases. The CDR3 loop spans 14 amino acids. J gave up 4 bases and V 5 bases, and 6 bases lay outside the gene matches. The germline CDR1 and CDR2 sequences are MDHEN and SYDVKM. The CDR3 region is CASSGQGGRTEAFF. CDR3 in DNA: TGTGCCAGCAGTGGACAGGGAGGGCGCACTGAAGCTTTCTTT. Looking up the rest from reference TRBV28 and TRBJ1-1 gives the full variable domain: DVKVTQSSRYLVKRTGEKVFLECVQDMDHENMFWYRQDPGLGLRLIYFSYDVKMKEKGDIPEGYSVSREKKERFSLILESASTNQTSMYLCASSGQGGRTEAFFGQGTRLTVV.

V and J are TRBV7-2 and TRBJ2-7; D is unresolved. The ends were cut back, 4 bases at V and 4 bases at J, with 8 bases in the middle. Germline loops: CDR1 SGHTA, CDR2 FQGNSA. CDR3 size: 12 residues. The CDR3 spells CASSSSLYEQYF. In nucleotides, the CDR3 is TGTGCCAGCAGCTCATCCCTGTACGAGCAGTACTTC.

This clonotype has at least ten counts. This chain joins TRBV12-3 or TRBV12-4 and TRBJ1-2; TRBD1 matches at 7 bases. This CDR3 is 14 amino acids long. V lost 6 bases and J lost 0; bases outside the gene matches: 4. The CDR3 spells CASRAGQTNYGYTF. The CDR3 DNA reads TGTGCCAGCAGAGCGGGACAGACTAACTATGGCTACACCTTC.